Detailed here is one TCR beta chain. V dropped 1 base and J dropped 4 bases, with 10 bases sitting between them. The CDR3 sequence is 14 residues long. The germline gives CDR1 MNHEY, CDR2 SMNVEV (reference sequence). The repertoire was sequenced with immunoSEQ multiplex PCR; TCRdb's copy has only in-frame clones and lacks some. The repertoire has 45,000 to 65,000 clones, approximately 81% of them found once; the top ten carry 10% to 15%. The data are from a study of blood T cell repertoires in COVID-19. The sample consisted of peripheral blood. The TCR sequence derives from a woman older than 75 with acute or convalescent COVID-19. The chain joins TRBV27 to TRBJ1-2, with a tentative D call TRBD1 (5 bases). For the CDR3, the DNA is TGTGCCAGCAGTTTATGGGGGGGAAGCTATGGCTACACCTTC. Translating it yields CASSLWGGSYGYTF.